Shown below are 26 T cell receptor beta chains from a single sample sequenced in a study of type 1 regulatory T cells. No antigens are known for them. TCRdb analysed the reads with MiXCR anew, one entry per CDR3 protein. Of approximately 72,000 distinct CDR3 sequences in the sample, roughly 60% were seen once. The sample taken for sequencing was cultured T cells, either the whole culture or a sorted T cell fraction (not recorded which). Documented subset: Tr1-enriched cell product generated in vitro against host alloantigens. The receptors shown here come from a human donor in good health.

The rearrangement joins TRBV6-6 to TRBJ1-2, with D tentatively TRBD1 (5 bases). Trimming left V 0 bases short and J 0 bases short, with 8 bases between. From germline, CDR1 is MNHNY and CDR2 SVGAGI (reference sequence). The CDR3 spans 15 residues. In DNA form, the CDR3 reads TGTGCCAGCAGTTACTCGGGGGACTCTAACTATGGCTACACCTTC. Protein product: CASSYSGDSNYGYTF.

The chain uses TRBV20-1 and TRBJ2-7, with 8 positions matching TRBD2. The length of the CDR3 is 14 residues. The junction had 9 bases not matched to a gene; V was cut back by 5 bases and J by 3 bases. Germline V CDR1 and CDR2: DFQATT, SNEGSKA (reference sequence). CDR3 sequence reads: CSAVSGNTLYEQYF. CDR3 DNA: TGCAGTGCTGTTAGCGGGAACACCCTCTACGAGCAGTACTTC.

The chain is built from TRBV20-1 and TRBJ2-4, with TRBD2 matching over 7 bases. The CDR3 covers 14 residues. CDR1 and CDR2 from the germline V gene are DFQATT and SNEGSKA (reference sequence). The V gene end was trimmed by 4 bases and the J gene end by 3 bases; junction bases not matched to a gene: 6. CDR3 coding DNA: TGCAGTGCTATAGGCGGGAGTGGCAAAAACATTCAGTACTTC. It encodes CSAIGGSGKNIQYF.

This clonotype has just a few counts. The CDR3 DNA follows: TGCGCCAGCAGCTTGCTAGGGAGGGCGAACACCGGGGAGCTGTTTTTT. Translation: CASSLLGRANTGELFF. The genes are TRBV5-1 and TRBJ2-2, with 7 nucleotides matching TRBD2. The CDR3 is 16 amino acids. Germline V gene lookup returns CDR1 SGHRS and CDR2 YFSETQ. The V gene end was trimmed by 1 base and the J gene end by 0 bases; junction bases not matched to a gene: 3.

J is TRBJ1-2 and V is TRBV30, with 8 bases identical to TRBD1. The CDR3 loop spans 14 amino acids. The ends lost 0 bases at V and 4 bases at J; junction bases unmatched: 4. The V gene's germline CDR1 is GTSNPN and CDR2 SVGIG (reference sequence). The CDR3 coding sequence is TGTGCCTGGAGTGTTCAGGGGGCGGGCTATGGCTACACCTTC. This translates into CAWSVQGAGYGYTF.

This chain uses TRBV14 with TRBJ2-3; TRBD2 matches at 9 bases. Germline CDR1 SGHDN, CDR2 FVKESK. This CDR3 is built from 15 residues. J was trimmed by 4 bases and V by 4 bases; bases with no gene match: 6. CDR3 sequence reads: CASSPRAGGSDTQYF. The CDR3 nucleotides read TGTGCCAGCAGCCCGCGAGCGGGAGGATCAGATACGCAGTATTTT.

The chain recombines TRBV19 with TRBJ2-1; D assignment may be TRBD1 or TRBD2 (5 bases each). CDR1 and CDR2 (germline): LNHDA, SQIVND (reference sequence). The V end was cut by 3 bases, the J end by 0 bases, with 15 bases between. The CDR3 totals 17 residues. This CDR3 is CASSIRGGFSSYNEQFF. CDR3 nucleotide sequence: TGTGCCAGTAGTATCCGTGGGGGATTTAGCTCCTACAATGAGCAGTTCTTC.

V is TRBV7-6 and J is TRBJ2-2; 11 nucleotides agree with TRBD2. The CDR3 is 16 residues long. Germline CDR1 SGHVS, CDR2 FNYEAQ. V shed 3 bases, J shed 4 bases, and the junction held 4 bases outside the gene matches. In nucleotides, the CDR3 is TGTGCCAGCAGCTTGTCCGGGACTAGCGGCACCGGGGAGCTGTTTTTT. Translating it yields CASSLSGTSGTGELFF.

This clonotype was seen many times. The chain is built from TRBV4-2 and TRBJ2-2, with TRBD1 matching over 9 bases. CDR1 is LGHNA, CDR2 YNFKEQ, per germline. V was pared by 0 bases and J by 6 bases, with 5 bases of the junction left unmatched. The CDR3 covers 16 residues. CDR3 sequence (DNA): TGTGCCAGCAGCCAAGAGGTACAGGGGGCGGCCGGGGAGCTGTTTTTT. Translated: CASSQEVQGAAGELFF.

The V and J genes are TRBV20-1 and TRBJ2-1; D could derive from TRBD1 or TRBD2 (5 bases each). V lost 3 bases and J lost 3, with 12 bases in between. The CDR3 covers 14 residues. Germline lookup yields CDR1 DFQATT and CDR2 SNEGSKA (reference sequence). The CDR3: CSASGWGIYNEQFF. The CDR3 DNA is TGCAGTGCTAGTGGGTGGGGGATCTACAATGAGCAGTTCTTC.

CDR3 protein: CASSQGRRLQGTDTQYF. DNA of the CDR3: TGCGCCAGCAGCCAAGGCCGCAGACTACAGGGCACAGATACGCAGTATTTT. The V and J genes are TRBV4-1 and TRBJ2-3; D is perhaps TRBD1 or TRBD2 (5 bases each). Germline values: CDR1 MGHRA, CDR2 YSYEKL. V lost 1 base and J 1 base, leaving 15 bases between the germline ends. The CDR3 is made up of 17 amino acids.

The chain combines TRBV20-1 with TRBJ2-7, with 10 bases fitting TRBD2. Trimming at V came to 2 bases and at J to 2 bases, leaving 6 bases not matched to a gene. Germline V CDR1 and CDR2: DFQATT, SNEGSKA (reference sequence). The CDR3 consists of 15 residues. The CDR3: CSARPTSGVTYEQYF. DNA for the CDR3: TGCAGTGCTAGACCTACTAGCGGGGTAACCTACGAGCAGTACTTC.

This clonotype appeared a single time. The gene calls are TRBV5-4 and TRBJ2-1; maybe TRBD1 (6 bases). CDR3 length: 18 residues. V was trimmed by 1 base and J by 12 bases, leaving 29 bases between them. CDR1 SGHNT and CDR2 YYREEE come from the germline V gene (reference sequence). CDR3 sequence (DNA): TGTGCCAGCAGCTTGCCTGAACAGGGAAAGACTCTTCTGGCTCCGCAGTTCTTC. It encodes CASSLPEQGKTLLAPQFF.

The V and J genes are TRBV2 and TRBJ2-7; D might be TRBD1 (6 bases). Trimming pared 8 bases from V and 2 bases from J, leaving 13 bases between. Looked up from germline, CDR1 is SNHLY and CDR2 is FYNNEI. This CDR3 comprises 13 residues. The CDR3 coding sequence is TGTGCCAGCGAGCCGGACAGCGCCTACGAGCAGTACTTC. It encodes CASEPDSAYEQYF.

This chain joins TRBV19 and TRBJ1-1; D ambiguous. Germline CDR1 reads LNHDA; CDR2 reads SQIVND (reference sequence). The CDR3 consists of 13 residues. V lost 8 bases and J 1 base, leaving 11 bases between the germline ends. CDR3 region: CASGYRENTEAFF. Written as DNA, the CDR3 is TGTGCCAGTGGGTACCGAGAGAACACTGAAGCTTTCTTT.

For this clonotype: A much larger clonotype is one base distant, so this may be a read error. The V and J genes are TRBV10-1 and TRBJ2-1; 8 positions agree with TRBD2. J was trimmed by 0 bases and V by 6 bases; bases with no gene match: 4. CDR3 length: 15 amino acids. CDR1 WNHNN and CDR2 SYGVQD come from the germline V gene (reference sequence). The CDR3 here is CASSTGTSSYNEQFF. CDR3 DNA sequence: TGCGCCAGCAGCACCGGGACTAGCTCCTACAATGAGCAGTTCTTC.

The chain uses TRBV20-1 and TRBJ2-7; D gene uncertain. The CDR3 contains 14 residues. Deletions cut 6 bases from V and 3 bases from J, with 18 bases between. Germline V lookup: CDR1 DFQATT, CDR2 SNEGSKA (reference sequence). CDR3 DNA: TGCAGTGCAAATACCGACCCCCCCGGCTACGAGCAGTACTTC. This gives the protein CSANTDPPGYEQYF.

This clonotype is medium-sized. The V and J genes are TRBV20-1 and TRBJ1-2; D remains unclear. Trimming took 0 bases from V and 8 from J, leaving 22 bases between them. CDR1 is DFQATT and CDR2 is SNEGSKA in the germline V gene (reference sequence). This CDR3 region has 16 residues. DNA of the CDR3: TGCAGTGCTAGAGATGAGATGTTGAGGAATTCGGAAGGCTACACCTTC. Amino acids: CSARDEMLRNSEGYTF.

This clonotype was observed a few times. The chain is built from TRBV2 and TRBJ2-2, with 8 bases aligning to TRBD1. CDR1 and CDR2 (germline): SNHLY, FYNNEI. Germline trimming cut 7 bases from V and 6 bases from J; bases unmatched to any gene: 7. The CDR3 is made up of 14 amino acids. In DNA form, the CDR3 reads TGTGCCAGCACAGGGGGCGCCCGTGCCGGGGAGCTGTTTTTT. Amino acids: CASTGGARAGELFF. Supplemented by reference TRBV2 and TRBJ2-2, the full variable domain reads EPEVTQTPSHQVTQMGQEVILRCVPISNHLYFYWYRQILGQKVEFLVSFYNNEISEKSEIFDDQFSVERPDGSNFTLKIRSTKLEDSAMYFCASTGGARAGELFFGEGSRLTVL.

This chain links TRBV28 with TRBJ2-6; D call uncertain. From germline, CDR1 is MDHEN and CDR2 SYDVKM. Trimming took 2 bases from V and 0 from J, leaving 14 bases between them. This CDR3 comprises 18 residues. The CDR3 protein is CASSLSHGSFSGANVLTF. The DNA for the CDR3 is TGTGCCAGCAGTTTAAGTCATGGCTCCTTCTCTGGGGCCAACGTCCTGACTTTC.

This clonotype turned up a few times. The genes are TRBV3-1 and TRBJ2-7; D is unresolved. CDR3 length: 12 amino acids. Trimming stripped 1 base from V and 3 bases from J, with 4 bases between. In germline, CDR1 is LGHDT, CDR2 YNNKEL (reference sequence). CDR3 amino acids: CASSQGDYEQYF. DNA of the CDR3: TGTGCCAGCAGCCAAGGCGACTACGAGCAGTACTTC.

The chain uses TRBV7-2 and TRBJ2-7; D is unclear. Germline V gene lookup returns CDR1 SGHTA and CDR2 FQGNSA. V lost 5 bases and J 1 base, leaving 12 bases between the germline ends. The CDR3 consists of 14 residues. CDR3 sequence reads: CASSTQTGSYEQYF. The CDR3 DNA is TGTGCCAGCAGCACACAAACCGGGTCCTACGAGCAGTACTTC.

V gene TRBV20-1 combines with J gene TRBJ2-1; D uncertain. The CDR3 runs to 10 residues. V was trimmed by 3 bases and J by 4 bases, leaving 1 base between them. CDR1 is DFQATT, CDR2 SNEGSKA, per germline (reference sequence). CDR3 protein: CSASYNEQFF. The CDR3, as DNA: TGCAGTGCTAGTTACAATGAGCAGTTCTTC.

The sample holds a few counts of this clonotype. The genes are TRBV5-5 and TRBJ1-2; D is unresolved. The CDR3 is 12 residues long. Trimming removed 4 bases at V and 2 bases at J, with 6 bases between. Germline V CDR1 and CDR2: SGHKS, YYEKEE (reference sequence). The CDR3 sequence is CASSPTNYGYTF. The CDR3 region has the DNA TGTGCCAGCAGCCCCACGAACTATGGCTACACCTTC. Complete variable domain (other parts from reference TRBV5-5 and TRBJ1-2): DAGVTQSPTHLIKTRGQQVTLRCSPISGHKSVSWYQQVLGQGPQFIFQYYEKEERGRGNFPDRFSARQFPNYSSELNVNALLLGDSALYLCASSPTNYGYTFGSGTRLTVV.

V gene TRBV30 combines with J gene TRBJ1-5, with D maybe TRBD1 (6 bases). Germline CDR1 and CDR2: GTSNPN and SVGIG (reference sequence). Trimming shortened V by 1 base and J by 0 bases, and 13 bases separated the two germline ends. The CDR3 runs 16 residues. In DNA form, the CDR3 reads TGTGCCTGGAGTGGTGGACAGCTCAGTAGCAATCAGCCCCAGCATTTT. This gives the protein CAWSGGQLSSNQPQHF.

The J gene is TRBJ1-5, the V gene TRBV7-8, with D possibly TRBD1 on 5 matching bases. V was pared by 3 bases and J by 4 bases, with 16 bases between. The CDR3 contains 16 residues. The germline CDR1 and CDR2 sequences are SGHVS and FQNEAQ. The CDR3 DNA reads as TGTGCCAGCAGCTTGATGCGTGCGGGGGTGAATCAGCCCCAGCATTTT. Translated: CASSLMRAGVNQPQHF.